One and the same sample provided the 21 T cell receptor beta chains below, sequenced in a study of T cells in Graves' hyperthyroidism and ophthalmopathy. The TCR beta CDR3 regions underwent amplification using RNA transcripts as the source. The HTBI primer set drove a first-round RT-PCR of the TCR CDR3. TCRdb recomputed calls from the multiplex PCR reads with MiXCR, one row per CDR3 protein. The sample has some 360,000 distinct CDR3 sequences, 15% to 20% seen once. Sample: blood. The receptors were sampled from a woman in her forties with Graves' ophthalmopathy.

The table lists this clonotype with many counts. V gene TRBV5-1 combines with J gene TRBJ1-2, with D tentatively TRBD1 (6 bases). V lost 5 bases, J lost 5 bases, and 19 bases lay in between. Per germline, CDR1 SGHRS and CDR2 YFSETQ. This CDR3 contains 15 residues. CDR3 coding DNA: TGCGCCAGCAGTCCTAGCGGGACACTGAGATATGGCTACACCTTC. Amino acids: CASSPSGTLRYGYTF. The full variable domain, with the rest looked up from reference TRBV5-1 and TRBJ1-2, is KAGVTQTPRYLIKTRGQQVTLSCSPISGHRSVSWYQQTPGQGLQFLFEYFSETQRNKGNFPGRFSGRQFSNSRSEMNVSTLELGDSALYLCASSPSGTLRYGYTFGSGTRLTVV.

The sample holds many counts of this clonotype. The J gene is TRBJ1-2, the V gene TRBV9; no clear D. Trimming shortened V by 0 bases and J by 0 bases, and 12 bases separated the two germline ends. Germline CDR1 SGDLS, CDR2 YYNGEE. The length of the CDR3 is 16 residues. This CDR3 reads CASSVGIGNPNYGYTF. CDR3 nucleotide sequence: TGTGCCAGCAGCGTAGGAATCGGGAATCCTAACTATGGCTACACCTTC.

This sequence joins TRBV4-1 and TRBJ2-5; 9 bases fit TRBD1. The germline V gene has CDR1 MGHRA and CDR2 YSYEKL. The CDR3 is 15 residues long. With 2 bases clipped from V and 10 bases from J, the junction kept 11 bases outside the gene matches. The CDR3 coding sequence is TGCGCCAGCAGCCAAAAAGAGGGGGGACAGGGAGTCCAGTACTTC. This translates into CASSQKEGGQGVQYF.

This clonotype was seen at least ten times. The V gene is TRBV7-3, the J gene TRBJ2-7, with a tentative D call TRBD2 (6 bases). The germline V and J ends were trimmed by 0 bases and 1 base, with 10 bases remaining between them. The CDR3 is made up of 15 amino acids. Germline loops: CDR1 SGHTA, CDR2 FQGTGA. CDR3 sequence: CASSLTGTASYEQYF. The CDR3 DNA is TGTGCCAGCAGCTTAACGGGGACTGCTTCCTACGAGCAGTACTTC.

This clonotype has ten or more counts. The chain links TRBV15 to TRBJ2-7, with TRBD1 matching over 9 bases. The trim removed 6 bases at V and 1 base at J, leaving 4 bases unmatched. This CDR3 comprises 14 residues. Germline CDR1 reads LNHNV; CDR2 reads YYDKDF (reference sequence). The CDR3 is CATRDGTGSYEQYF. CDR3 bases: TGTGCCACCAGGGACGGGACAGGGTCCTACGAGCAGTACTTC.

This clonotype was counted ten times or more. V gene TRBV4-1 combines with J gene TRBJ1-1; possibly TRBD1 for D (5 bases). The CDR3 runs to 14 residues. The germline gives CDR1 MGHRA, CDR2 YSYEKL. Trimming took off 1 base at V and 3 bases at J, with 9 bases between the two ends. The CDR3 region is CASSQAAGDTEAFF. CDR3 DNA sequence: TGCGCCAGCAGCCAAGCAGCGGGGGACACTGAAGCTTTCTTT.

This chain uses TRBV27 with TRBJ1-5; D call uncertain. The CDR3 sequence is 17 residues long. The V gene lost 2 bases and the J gene lost 2 bases, with 16 bases spanning the gap. The germline V gene has CDR1 MNHEY and CDR2 SMNVEV (reference sequence). DNA of the CDR3: TGTGCCAGCAGTTTAGATCCGATCAGAGCGGGCAATCAGCCCCAGCATTTT. Translating gives CASSLDPIRAGNQPQHF.

This clonotype has ten or more counts. This chain joins TRBV6-2 or TRBV6-3 and TRBJ2-2; 13 bases agree with TRBD2. The V gene end was trimmed by 4 bases and the J gene end by 8 bases; junction bases not matched to a gene: 16. CDR1 is MNHEY and CDR2 is SVGEGT in the germline V gene. CDR3 size: 19 residues. CDR3 residues: CASSSDGTSGMRGLGELFF. Written as DNA, the CDR3 is TGTGCCAGCAGTTCCGACGGGACTAGCGGGATGAGGGGGTTGGGGGAGCTGTTTTTT.

This clonotype occurred many times. The chain carries TRBV6-5 and TRBJ2-7; 7 positions agree with TRBD2. CDR1 and CDR2 (germline): MNHEY, SVGAGI. With 4 bases clipped from V and 3 bases from J, the junction kept 12 bases outside the gene matches. The CDR3 spans 16 residues. In nucleotides, the CDR3 is TGTGCCAGCAGTTTAGAACGGGGAGGGGAGCACTACGAGCAGTACTTC. Its protein is CASSLERGGEHYEQYF.

A note on this clonotype: This may arise from a read error, as a much more abundant clone is one base away. Likely a read error: the CDR3 ends without its conserved phenylalanine or tryptophan. V gene TRBV9 combines with J gene TRBJ2-7; TRBD2 agrees at 15 bases. The CDR3 totals 15 residues. Germline assignment: CDR1 SGDLS and CDR2 YYNGEE. J was trimmed by 4 bases and V by 3 bases; bases with no gene match: 2. The CDR3 here is CASSAGTSGRYEQYI. The CDR3 DNA reads as TGTGCCAGCAGCGCCGGGACTAGCGGGAGGTACGAGCAGTACATC.

In this sample, this clonotype turned up many times. The chain links TRBV19 to TRBJ2-7; 7 bases are a match to TRBD1. CDR3 length: 14 residues. Germline-derived CDR1 and CDR2 are LNHDA and SQIVND (reference sequence). Losses at the gene ends were 4 bases for V and 6 bases for J; bases not matched to a gene: 9. The CDR3 bases are TGTGCCAGTAGTACGCCGGGACAGCCCTCCGAGCAGTACTTC. This sequence encodes CASSTPGQPSEQYF.

Points on this clonotype: A much larger clone differs from this one at a single base, so this may be a read error. The V and J genes are TRBV29-1 and TRBJ2-6; the D gene is possibly TRBD2 (5 bases). The CDR3 covers 16 residues. In germline, CDR1 is SQVTM, CDR2 ANQGSEA. CDR3 sequence (DNA): TGCAGCATTGAAGAAAGAGGAGGCTCTGGGGCCAACGTCCTGACTTTC. This gives the protein CSIEERGGSGANVLTF.

This clonotype was found many times. V usage is TRBV25-1 and J usage is TRBJ2-7; 9 bases agree with TRBD2. J gave up 1 base and V 2 bases, and 9 bases lay outside the gene matches. The length of the CDR3 is 17 residues. Germline V gene lookup returns CDR1 MGHDK and CDR2 SYGVNS. The CDR3 here is CASSEGASGTRSYEQYF. CDR3 sequence (DNA): TGTGCCAGCAGTGAAGGGGCTAGCGGGACGCGGTCCTACGAGCAGTACTTC.

This clonotype occurred many times. The chain combines TRBV28 with TRBJ1-1; 8 nucleotides align to TRBD1. V gave up 6 bases and J gave up 7 bases; unmatched junction bases: 16. Germline V lookup: CDR1 MDHEN, CDR2 SYDVKM. CDR3 length: 16 amino acids. The CDR3 DNA is TGTGCCAGCAGCTTTGCCGGGACAGGTGGACTGGGTGAAGCTTTCTTT. This translates into CASSFAGTGGLGEAFF.

This clonotype was detected many times. This chain links TRBV12-3 or TRBV12-4 with TRBJ1-2, with D possibly TRBD1 on 6 matching bases. The ends were cut back, 6 bases at V and 8 bases at J, with 13 bases in the middle. The CDR3 has 12 residues. CDR3: CASSQQGAGYTF. The CDR3 bases are TGTGCCAGCAGCCAACAGGGTGCGGGCTACACCTTC.

This clonotype was detected many times. The rearrangement links TRBV7-3 to TRBJ1-1; D not resolved. This CDR3 region has 14 residues. Looked up from germline, CDR1 is SGHTA and CDR2 is FQGTGA. Trimming cost V 5 bases and J 0 bases, with 10 bases left between them. As DNA, the CDR3 is TGTGCCAGCAGCCCCCCAGGTGTGAACACTGAAGCTTTCTTT. Encoded protein: CASSPPGVNTEAFF. Drawing the rest from reference TRBV7-3 and TRBJ1-1, the complete variable domain is GAGVSQTPSNKVTEKGKYVELRCDPISGHTALYWYRQSLGQGPEFLIYFQGTGAADDSGLPNDRFFAVRPEGSVSTLKIQRTERGDSAVYLCASSPPGVNTEAFFGQGTRLTVV.

This clonotype was counted ten times or more. This chain uses TRBV6-9 with TRBJ2-7, with D possibly TRBD2 on 6 matching bases. Germline V gene lookup returns CDR1 MNHGY and CDR2 SVAAGI. The CDR3 loop spans 14 amino acids. The V end lost 10 bases, the J end lost 3 bases, and 19 bases lay between the germline ends. CDR3 in amino acids: CATQSGTPDYEQYF. In nucleotides, the CDR3 is TGTGCCACCCAATCCGGGACTCCCGACTACGAGCAGTACTTC.

This clonotype was detected only a few times. This chain links TRBV27 with TRBJ2-5; 12 positions agree with TRBD1. Germline V gene data show CDR1 as MNHEY and CDR2 as SMNVEV (reference sequence). There are 17 residues in the CDR3. V gave up 1 base and J gave up 5 bases; unmatched junction bases: 8. CDR3 in amino acids: CASSLLPGQGALETQYF. The CDR3 coding sequence is TGTGCCAGCAGTTTATTGCCGGGACAGGGGGCCCTTGAGACCCAGTACTTC.

Only a few counts were recorded for this clonotype. This may be a read error: a much more frequent sequence differs by one nucleotide. The rearrangement joins TRBV30 to TRBJ2-4; D not resolved. Germline values: CDR1 GTSNPN, CDR2 SVGIG (reference sequence). The CDR3 totals 13 residues. V was shortened by 2 bases and J by 6 bases, with 11 bases between the two germline ends. Here the CDR3 reads CAWSSRQGNIQYF. DNA for the CDR3: TGTGCCTGGAGTTCCCGACAAGGAAACATTCAGTACTTC.

This clonotype was recorded many times. V and J are TRBV3-1 and TRBJ2-7; 10 bases are a match to TRBD1. Per the germline V gene, CDR1 is LGHDT and CDR2 is YNNKEL (reference sequence). This CDR3 region has 16 residues. J gave up 3 bases and V 5 bases, and 10 bases lay outside the gene matches. The CDR3 DNA sequence: TGTGCCAGCAGCGGGGACAGGGGAAACCGGGACTACGAGCAGTACTTC. Translation gives CASSGDRGNRDYEQYF.

In regard to this clonotype: A much more abundant neighbour one base away suggests this may be a read error. V and J are TRBV6-5 and TRBJ2-7; perhaps TRBD2 as D (5 bases). The CDR3 extends over 14 amino acids. Germline values: CDR1 MNHEY, CDR2 SVGAGI. V lost 0 bases, J lost 7 bases, and 13 bases lay in between. Written as DNA, the CDR3 is TGTGCCAGCAGTTACTCGAGGGTTTACAATGAGCAGTACTTC. It encodes CASSYSRVYNEQYF.